This T cell receptor beta chain was obtained from a study of vaccination and CD4 T cells after COVID-19. Study summary: A median of around 110 days (range 35 to 161) separated diagnosis from post-COVID sampling. General study results and limits: A nonsignificant rise from roughly 22 to 38 was seen in the median number of SARS-CoV-2-reactive clonotypes.

An Oncomine TCR Beta short-read assay was used to sequence the DNA from cultured CD4+ T cells. Genomic DNA was taken out of cultured CD4+ T cells by extraction. TCRdb re-called the PCR reads with MiXCR, one entry per CDR3 protein. The sample holds about 15,000 distinct CDR3 sequences; roughly 55% are singletons and the top ten take over 15%. Treatment meaning: roughly 10-day PBMC culture with coronavirus spike peptide pools or control peptides (ViraFEST assay). To note about this clonotype: The antigen is unknown.

The V gene lost 4 bases and the J gene lost 2 bases, with 12 bases spanning the gap. The CDR3 is 13 residues long. Germline-derived CDR1 and CDR2 are GTSNPN and SVGIG (reference sequence). The sequence was obtained from a human donor who had recovered from COVID-19. Sequencing was carried out using CD4+ T cells from blood, cultured in vitro. The chain joins TRBV30 to TRBJ2-7; D may correspond to TRBD1 or TRBD2 (6 bases each). CDR3 DNA sequence: TGTGCCTGGAAAAAAGGGGGGCCCTACGAGCAGTACTTC. Its protein is CAWKKGGPYEQYF.